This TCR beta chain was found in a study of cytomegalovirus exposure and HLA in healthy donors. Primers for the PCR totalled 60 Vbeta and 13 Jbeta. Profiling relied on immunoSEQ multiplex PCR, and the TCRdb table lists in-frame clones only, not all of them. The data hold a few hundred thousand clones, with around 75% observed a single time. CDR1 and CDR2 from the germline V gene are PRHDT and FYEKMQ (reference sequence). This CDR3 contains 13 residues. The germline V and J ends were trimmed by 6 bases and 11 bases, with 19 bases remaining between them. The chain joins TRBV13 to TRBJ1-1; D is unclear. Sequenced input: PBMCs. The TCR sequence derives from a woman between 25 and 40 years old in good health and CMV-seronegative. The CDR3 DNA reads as TGTGCCAGCAGTTCCCCAGGTGGGTTCGTGGCTTTCTTT. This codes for CASSSPGGFVAFF.